One and the same sample provided the 21 T cell receptor beta chains below, sequenced in a study of blood T cell repertoires in COVID-19. Sequenced by immunoSEQ multiplex PCR; TCRdb stores in-frame clones only, minus some. The table includes approximately 130,000 clones, more than 70% detected once. What was sequenced was peripheral blood. The receptors were gathered from a human donor in a cohort sampled during active COVID-19.

This rearrangement joins TRBV18 to TRBJ1-1, with D maybe TRBD1 (5 bases). The CDR3 is 15 amino acids. Germline V lookup: CDR1 KGHSH, CDR2 LQKENI. V lost 3 bases to trimming and J lost 1 base, with 12 bases between them. CDR3 amino acids: CASSPIRVENTEAFF. For the CDR3, the DNA is TGTGCCAGCTCACCTATCAGGGTGGAGAACACTGAAGCTTTCTTT.

The chain is built from TRBV5-1 and TRBJ1-2; D unclear. V lost 0 bases to trimming and J lost 8 bases, with 20 bases between them. The CDR3 covers 16 residues. CDR1 is SGHRS and CDR2 is YFSETQ in the germline V gene. CDR3 loop: CASSLDSMGGSRGYTF. The CDR3 DNA is TGCGCCAGCAGCTTGGACTCCATGGGTGGGTCGAGGGGCTACACCTTC.

CDR3 amino acids: CASSDLGAGTYEQYF. CDR3 nucleotide sequence: TGTGCCAGCAGTGATCTGGGAGCGGGGACCTACGAGCAGTACTTC. The J gene is TRBJ2-7, the V gene TRBV25-1; 7 positions match TRBD2. Germline V CDR1 and CDR2: MGHDK, SYGVNS. V dropped 3 bases and J dropped 2; count of bases not matched to a gene: 7. The CDR3 contains 15 residues.

The rearrangement uses TRBV7-2 and TRBJ2-3; no definite D call. Trimming removed 1 base at V and 6 bases at J, with 14 bases between. This CDR3 contains 15 residues. The germline V gene has CDR1 SGHTA and CDR2 FQGNSA. Here the CDR3 DNA reads TGTGCCAGCAGCTTAGATGGGCCCACGTCCGATACGCAGTATTTT. This codes for CASSLDGPTSDTQYF.

The V gene is TRBV7-9, the J gene TRBJ1-2; 8 nucleotides line up with TRBD1. The CDR3 is made up of 15 amino acids. The V and J ends lost 6 bases and 3 bases, in that order; junction bases with no gene match: 9. Germline V gene lookup returns CDR1 SEHNR and CDR2 FQNEAQ (reference sequence). The CDR3: CASSMTGALHYGYTF. The CDR3 coding sequence is TGTGCCAGCAGTATGACAGGGGCGCTCCACTATGGCTACACCTTC.

J is TRBJ2-3 and V is TRBV6-6, with D hard to call. Per the germline V gene, CDR1 is MNHNY and CDR2 is SVGAGI (reference sequence). The CDR3 sequence is 12 residues long. V was cut by 4 bases and J by 4 bases, with 6 bases left in between. The CDR3 protein is CASSFRSDTQYF. CDR3 bases: TGTGCCAGCAGTTTCCGTTCAGATACGCAGTATTTT.

The chain has TRBV25-1 and TRBJ2-1; 8 positions match TRBD1. The J segment lost 5 bases and the V segment lost 3 bases, leaving 6 bases of the junction unmatched. CDR3 length: 15 amino acids. The germline gives CDR1 MGHDK, CDR2 SYGVNS. The CDR3 reads CASSDPAGQDNEQFF. The CDR3 DNA is TGTGCCAGCAGTGACCCCGCGGGACAGGACAATGAGCAGTTCTTC. Looking up the rest from reference TRBV25-1 and TRBJ2-1 gives the full variable domain: EADIYQTPRYLVIGTGKKITLECSQTMGHDKMYWYQQDPGMELHLIHYSYGVNSTEKGDLSSESTVSRIRTEHFPLTLESARPSHTSQYLCASSDPAGQDNEQFFGPGTRLTVL.

This clone was seen a single time. The chain is built from TRBV27 and TRBJ1-1; 12 nucleotides agree with TRBD1. The CDR3 contains 15 residues. The V segment lost 2 bases and the J segment 4 bases; nucleotides outside the gene matches: 2. Looked up from germline, CDR1 is MNHEY and CDR2 is SMNVEV (reference sequence). Here the CDR3 reads CASSLPGQGATEAFF. CDR3 DNA sequence: TGTGCCAGCAGTTTACCGGGACAGGGGGCCACTGAAGCTTTCTTT.

V gene TRBV7-9 combines with J gene TRBJ2-1, with no clear D. The CDR3 runs 11 residues. Germline CDR1 reads SEHNR; CDR2 reads FQNEAQ (reference sequence). V was shortened by 6 bases and J by 6 bases, with 6 bases between the two germline ends. Here the CDR3 reads CASSSTNEQFF. Written as DNA, the CDR3 is TGTGCCAGCAGTTCTACCAATGAGCAGTTCTTC.

The chain uses TRBV2 and TRBJ2-7; TRBD2 is a possible D gene (6 bases). The V end was cut by 2 bases, the J end by 0 bases, with 14 bases between. The CDR3 consists of 16 residues. Germline CDR1 reads SNHLY; CDR2 reads FYNNEI. The CDR3 loop is CASSELLSGPSYEQYF. CDR3 nucleotides: TGTGCCAGCAGTGAATTACTTAGCGGTCCCTCCTACGAGCAGTACTTC.

A remark on this clone: The DNA is left out, because the CDR3 cannot be placed on it with certainty; the CDR3 is given as TCRdb lists it. The chain joins TRBV19 to TRBJ1-2; TRBD1, the table's D call, lacks a check against the DNA. The germline gives CDR1 LNHDA, CDR2 SQIVND (reference sequence). 14 amino acids form the CDR3, both terminal residues included. The CDR3 sequence: CASTSDTGRHGYTF.

The chain has TRBV7-2 and TRBJ2-7; 10 nucleotides line up with TRBD2. Germline-derived CDR1 and CDR2 are SGHTA and FQGNSA. This CDR3 spans 14 amino acids. The J segment lost 2 bases and the V segment lost 2 bases, leaving 0 bases of the junction unmatched. The CDR3 nucleotides read TGTGCCAGCAGCTTAACTAGCGGGGCCTACGAGCAGTACTTC. It translates to CASSLTSGAYEQYF.

In DNA, the CDR3 is TGTGCCAGCAGCCGACGTCGTTGGGGGCGGGAGGGCCGTGTGGATACGCAGTATTTT. Encoded protein: CASSRRRWGREGRVDTQYF. The chain joins TRBV5-4 to TRBJ2-3, with 9 bases fitting TRBD2. The CDR3 is made up of 19 amino acids. V shed 4 bases, J shed 6 bases, and the junction held 21 bases outside the gene matches. Looked up from germline, CDR1 is SGHNT and CDR2 is YYREEE (reference sequence).

The chain links TRBV5-4 to TRBJ2-7, with TRBD2 identical over 14 bases. The CDR3 runs 14 residues. The V and J ends lost 3 bases and 9 bases, in that order; junction bases with no gene match: 5. The germline V gene has CDR1 SGHNT and CDR2 YYREEE (reference sequence). CDR3 coding DNA: TGTGCCAGCAGCTCGACTAGCGGGAGGGCCGGGCAGTACTTC. Protein: CASSSTSGRAGQYF.

The gene calls are TRBV6-6 and TRBJ2-1, with 8 bases lining up with TRBD2. This CDR3 is 11 amino acids long. The germline V gene has CDR1 MNHNY and CDR2 SVGAGI (reference sequence). V shed 11 bases and J 8 bases; nucleotides not matched to a gene: 5. CDR3 nucleotide sequence: TGTGCCTGTGCCGGGAGGGATGAGCAGTTCTTC. As protein: CACAGRDEQFF.

The chain has TRBV5-1 and TRBJ2-2; 7 bases match TRBD1. CDR3 size: 14 residues. Germline CDR1 reads SGHRS; CDR2 reads YFSETQ. The ends lost 4 bases at V and 4 bases at J; junction bases unmatched: 4. The CDR3 here is CASSPGTATGELFF. The CDR3, as DNA: TGCGCCAGCAGCCCCGGGACAGCCACCGGGGAGCTGTTTTTT.

This chain joins TRBV9 and TRBJ2-1; 9 bases fit TRBD1. The CDR3 extends over 18 amino acids. V lost 0 bases and J lost 6; bases outside the gene matches: 13. Per the germline V gene, CDR1 is SGDLS and CDR2 is YYNGEE. CDR3 sequence reads: CASSVDPPSGTGRNEQFF. As DNA, the CDR3 is TGTGCCAGCAGCGTAGACCCCCCCTCCGGGACAGGGCGCAATGAGCAGTTCTTC.

This clone was counted only a few times. CDR3 nucleotide sequence: TGTGCCAGCAGCCAAGATCGGTTGTTCAACAGAGGAAACACCATATATTTT. Encoded protein: CASSQDRLFNRGNTIYF. The chain recombines TRBV3-1 (or the pseudogene TRBV3-2) with TRBJ1-3, with D unclear. Germline loops: CDR1 LGHDT, CDR2 YNNKEL (reference sequence). V was cut by 0 bases and J by 4 bases, with 16 bases left in between. The CDR3 consists of 17 residues.

The chain employs TRBV20-1 and TRBJ2-3, with a possible D match to TRBD2 (5 bases). The CDR3 runs 13 residues. From germline, CDR1 is DFQATT and CDR2 SNEGSKA (reference sequence). V lost 3 bases to trimming and J lost 3 bases, with 10 bases between them. The CDR3 bases are TGCAGTGCTAGTAAGAGAGGGACAGATACGCAGTATTTT. Residues: CSASKRGTDTQYF.

This chain joins TRBV5-1 and TRBJ1-2; 9 bases are a match to TRBD1. V dropped 4 bases and J dropped 2; count of bases not matched to a gene: 3. The V gene's germline CDR1 is SGHRS and CDR2 YFSETQ. The length of the CDR3 is 14 residues. The CDR3 protein is CASSPTGGNYGYTF. CDR3 nucleotide sequence: TGCGCCAGCAGCCCCACAGGGGGCAACTATGGCTACACCTTC.

This rearrangement joins TRBV29-1 to TRBJ2-7, with 7 nucleotides matching TRBD1. The germline gives CDR1 SQVTM, CDR2 ANQGSEA. V shed 7 bases, J shed 5 bases, and the junction held 8 bases outside the gene matches. CDR3 size: 12 residues. The CDR3 nucleotides read TGCAGCGGAGGGTACAGGGGCCACGAGCAGTACTTC. Its protein product is CSGGYRGHEQYF.